The source of this T cell receptor beta chain is a study of blood T cell repertoires in COVID-19. Study summary: Researchers got acute and convalescent COVID-19 samples from the United States, Italy and Spain. The cDNA or gDNA used as material had been derived from T cells, B-cell-depleted T cells, or PBMCs.

Assay: immunoSEQ multiplex PCR; the TCRdb copy retains only in-frame clones and omits some. The table records about 140,000 clones, over 75% of them present only once. CDR3 length: 13 amino acids. Germline CDR1 MNHNY, CDR2 SVGAGI (reference sequence). V lost 6 bases, J lost 8 bases, and 2 bases stayed unmatched. Sequencing was performed on peripheral blood. This TCR was recovered from a man in his fifties or sixties with active or convalescent COVID-19. The V and J genes are TRBV6-6 and TRBJ1-4; TRBD1 agrees at 11 bases. CDR3 in DNA: TGTGCCAGCAGCGGGACAGGGGGGGAAAAACTGTTTTTT. Translated, it gives CASSGTGGEKLFF.